These 9 T cell receptor beta chains share one sample of origin, sequenced in a study of human T cells and chemical hapten exposure. Time point meaning: patch test 3, about 24 weeks after DPC sensitization. The treatment was: therapeutic diphenylcyclopropenone sensitization with weekly scalp DPC. TCRdb reprocessed the RACE reads with MiXCR, giving one entry per CDR3 protein. The data contain approximately 32,000 distinct CDR3 sequences, almost 6% of them singletons. This material consisted of whole blood, taken in connection with sensitization to the hapten diphenylcyclopropenone (DPC). All receptors derive from a man aged 30-40 years with alopecia areata. Some clones in this sample may be carry-over from other donors' samples.

This clonotype was seen at least ten times. DNA for the CDR3: TGCAGTGCTAGTAGGACAGGGGTGGAGACCCAGTACTTC. Translated: CSASRTGVETQYF. This chain uses TRBV20-1 with TRBJ2-5; 9 nucleotides line up with TRBD1. The germline CDR1 and CDR2 sequences are DFQATT and SNEGSKA (reference sequence). The junction had 4 bases not matched to a gene; V was cut back by 3 bases and J by 5 bases. This CDR3 spans 13 amino acids.

This clonotype occurred many times. As DNA, the CDR3 is TGCGCCAGCAGCCAAGGGCTAGCTGGCAATGAGCAGTTCTTC. Amino acid sequence: CASSQGLAGNEQFF. The rearrangement links TRBV4-3 to TRBJ2-1, with D possibly TRBD2 on 5 matching bases. The CDR3 is 14 residues long. In germline, CDR1 is LGHNA, CDR2 YSLEER. V shed 1 base and J shed 6 bases, with 10 bases lying between them.

This clonotype ranks as medium-sized. This rearrangement joins TRBV11-2 to TRBJ2-1; 11 nucleotides align to TRBD2. Per the germline V gene, CDR1 is SGHAT and CDR2 is FQNNGV. The CDR3 totals 15 residues. The J segment lost 8 bases and the V segment lost 0 bases, leaving 3 bases of the junction unmatched. The CDR3 DNA follows: TGTGCCAGCAGCTTAGAACTAGCGGGAGCCTATGAGCAGTTCTTC. It specifies CASSLELAGAYEQFF.

This clonotype appeared many times. This chain links TRBV20-1 with TRBJ2-1; D gene unclear. The CDR3 covers 11 residues. Trimming took off 8 bases at V and 7 bases at J, with 12 bases between the two ends. Germline V CDR1 and CDR2: DFQATT, SNEGSKA (reference sequence). The CDR3 sequence is CSTTERNEQFF. CDR3 in DNA: TGCAGTACCACTGAACGGAATGAGCAGTTCTTC.

This clonotype was detected many times. This chain uses TRBV13 with TRBJ2-7, with D perhaps TRBD1 (6 bases). CDR1 and CDR2 from the germline V gene are PRHDT and FYEKMQ (reference sequence). Trimming cost V 4 bases and J 0 bases, with 16 bases left between them. The CDR3 sequence is 16 residues long. CDR3 amino acids: CASSSRQARSSYEQYF. DNA of the CDR3: TGTGCCAGCAGCTCACGACAGGCAAGGAGCTCCTACGAGCAGTACTTC.

The rearrangement uses TRBV10-1 and TRBJ2-5; D is undetermined. Deletions cut 0 bases from V and 0 bases from J, with 5 bases between. CDR3 length: 14 residues. Germline V lookup: CDR1 WNHNN, CDR2 SYGVQD (reference sequence). The chain's CDR3 is CASSESLHQETQYF. The CDR3 DNA reads as TGCGCCAGCAGTGAGTCGTTACACCAAGAGACCCAGTACTTC.

This clonotype was picked up many times. The chain joins TRBV7-9 to TRBJ2-5; D is possibly TRBD1 (7 bases). From germline, CDR1 is SEHNR and CDR2 FQNEAQ (reference sequence). V lost 3 bases, J lost 2 bases, and 10 bases lay in between. The CDR3 contains 14 residues. The CDR3 DNA sequence: TGTGCCAGCAGCTTTCAGGGGGGACAAGAGACCCAGTACTTC. This codes for CASSFQGGQETQYF.

This clonotype was counted ten times or more. The gene calls are TRBV24-1 and TRBJ2-1, with D unresolved. The V gene's germline CDR1 is KGHDR and CDR2 SFDVKD. The CDR3 extends over 17 amino acids. V was pared by 2 bases and J by 7 bases, with 20 bases between. CDR3 nucleotides: TGTGCCACCAGTGATTCCCAGTCCCGTATGGGGAAAAATGAGCAGTTCTTC. Encoded protein: CATSDSQSRMGKNEQFF.

This clonotype has just a few counts. The V gene is TRBV11-2, the J gene TRBJ2-7; D remains unclear. This CDR3 region has 13 residues. Germline V gives CDR1 SGHAT, CDR2 FQNNGV. V was cut by 5 bases and J by 3 bases, with 11 bases left in between. For the CDR3, the DNA is TGTGCCAGCAGCCCAGCCCCCAACTACGAGCAGTACTTC. Translating gives CASSPAPNYEQYF.